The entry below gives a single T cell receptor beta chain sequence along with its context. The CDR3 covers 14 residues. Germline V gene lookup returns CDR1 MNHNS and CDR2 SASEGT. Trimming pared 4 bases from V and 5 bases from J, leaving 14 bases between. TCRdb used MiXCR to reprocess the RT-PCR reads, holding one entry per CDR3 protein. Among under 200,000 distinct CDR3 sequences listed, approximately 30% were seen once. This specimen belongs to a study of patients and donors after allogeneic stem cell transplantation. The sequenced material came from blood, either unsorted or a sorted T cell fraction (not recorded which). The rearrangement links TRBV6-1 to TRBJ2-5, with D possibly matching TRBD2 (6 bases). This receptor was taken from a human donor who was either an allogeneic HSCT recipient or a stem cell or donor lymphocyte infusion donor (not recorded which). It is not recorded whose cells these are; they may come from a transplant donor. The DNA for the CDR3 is TGTGCCAGCAGTGCTTTGGGGGGTCACGAGACCCAGTACTTC. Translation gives CASSALGGHETQYF.